The 32 T cell receptor beta chains given below trace back to one sample, sequenced in a study of tumor-infiltrating lymphocytes in oesophageal squamous cell carcinoma. TCRdb redid the calling of the PCR reads with MiXCR, one entry per CDR3 protein. The repertoire holds roughly 16,000 distinct CDR3 sequences, with about 43% as singletons. The sequenced sample was normal esophageal tissue next to the tumor. The receptor set was obtained from a female donor with esophageal squamous cell carcinoma.

CDR3: CASMRGGVGYEQFF. CDR3 nucleotides: TGTGCCAGCATGAGGGGGGGTGTCGGTTATGAGCAGTTCTTC. V and J are TRBV6-2 or TRBV6-3 and TRBJ2-5, with a possible D match to TRBD2 (7 bases). Gene TRBJ2-1 matches the end of the DNA better, so the J call may be wrong. Germline V gene sequence: CDR1 MNHEY, CDR2 SVGEGT. The CDR3 runs to 14 residues.

V usage is TRBV29-1 and J usage is TRBJ2-1; 14 positions match TRBD2. Near its end, the DNA agrees better with TRBJ2-7, so the J call may be wrong. This CDR3 comprises 16 residues. The germline V gene encodes CDR1 SQVTM and CDR2 ANQGSEA. Here the CDR3 reads CSVEDLTSGRAYEQYF. As DNA, the CDR3 is TGCAGCGTTGAAGATTTGACTAGCGGGAGGGCCTACGAGCAGTACTTC.

The chain carries TRBV30 and TRBJ2-6, with a possible D match to TRBD2 (6 bases). V was trimmed by 3 bases and J by 4 bases, leaving 10 bases between them. CDR1 and CDR2 (germline): GTSNPN, SVGIG (reference sequence). The CDR3 runs 14 residues. The CDR3 DNA is TGTGCCTGGAGCGCGGGGTTAGGGGCCAACGTCCTGACTTTC. Protein sequence: CAWSAGLGANVLTF. The whole variable domain, remainder taken from reference TRBV30 and TRBJ2-6, is SQTIHQWPATLVQPVGSPLSLECTVEGTSNPNLYWYRQAAGRGLQLLFYSVGIGQISSEVPQNLSASRPQDRQFILSSKKLLLSDSGFYLCAWSAGLGANVLTFGAGSRLTVL.

This clonotype showed up many times. The chain carries TRBV14 and TRBJ1-1; no clear D gene. Germline-derived CDR1 and CDR2 are SGHDN and FVKESK. Trimming took 0 bases from V and 9 from J, leaving 11 bases between them. The CDR3 runs to 13 residues. As DNA, the CDR3 is TGTGCCAGCAGCCAAGATTCCAGCCTAAAAGCTTTCTTT. Its protein product is CASSQDSSLKAFF.

The chain has TRBV15 and TRBJ1-1; D is unresolved. CDR1 and CDR2 from the germline V gene are LNHNV and YYDKDF (reference sequence). Trimming removed 5 bases at V and 4 bases at J, with 20 bases between. The CDR3 totals 16 residues. This CDR3 is CATSPLQRGPGTEAFF. The CDR3 nucleotides read TGTGCCACCAGCCCCCTCCAAAGAGGGCCGGGCACTGAAGCTTTCTTT.

V gene TRBV30 combines with J gene TRBJ1-1; weak D call: TRBD1 (5 bases). Germline V CDR1 and CDR2: GTSNPN, SVGIG (reference sequence). This CDR3 is 16 amino acids long. The V end lost 3 bases, the J end lost 1 base, and 18 bases lay between the germline ends. The CDR3 DNA reads as TGTGCCTGGAGACCGTCCGAGGGACTTTGGAACACTGAAGCTTTCTTT. It translates to CAWRPSEGLWNTEAFF.

In its sample, this clonotype was seen once. V usage is TRBV7-9 and J usage is TRBJ2-4, with 11 bases aligning to TRBD1. The last part of the DNA fits TRBJ2-7 better; the J call may be wrong. The germline CDR1 and CDR2 sequences are SEHNR and FQNEAQ (reference sequence). This CDR3 contains 14 residues. The DNA for the CDR3 is TGTGCCAGCAGACCCGGGACAGGGGGCTACGAGCAGTACTTC. Translating gives CASRPGTGGYEQYF.

In nucleotides, the CDR3 is TGTGCCAGCAGCCCCCGGACTAGCGTGTACAATGAGCAGTTCTTC. It encodes CASSPRTSVYNEQFF. The chain is built from TRBV7-3 and TRBJ2-1, with 9 positions matching TRBD2. CDR1 and CDR2 from the germline V gene are SGHTA and FQGTGA. The CDR3 consists of 15 residues. Trimming at V came to 5 bases and at J to 4 bases, leaving 6 bases not matched to a gene.

The chain is built from TRBV24-1 and TRBJ1-1, with no clear D. The DNA end is a closer match to TRBJ2-3, so the J assignment may be wrong. Germline values: CDR1 KGHDR, CDR2 SFDVKD. The CDR3 sequence is 12 residues long. The CDR3 is CATSGPTDTQYF. The CDR3 bases are TGTGCCACCAGTGGTCCGACGGATACGCAGTATTTT.

This clonotype came up many times. The CDR3 does not end in the conserved phenylalanine or tryptophan, so this is likely a read error. It is unclear where the CDR3 begins or ends on the DNA, so no DNA is shown, and the CDR3 is as TCRdb lists it. This chain uses TRBV6-1 with TRBJ2-7. 14 amino acids form the CDR3, both terminal residues included. Germline V gene data show CDR1 as MNHNS and CDR2 as SASEGT. CDR3 sequence: CASSEAGYGYTFGS.

Ten or more counts support this clonotype. The chain has TRBV7-2 and TRBJ2-3, with D perhaps matching TRBD2 (6 bases). Trimming shortened V by 6 bases and J by 0 bases, and 10 bases separated the two germline ends. Germline lookup yields CDR1 SGHTA and CDR2 FQGNSA. The CDR3 length is 14 residues. The CDR3 is CASSFGGSTDTQYF. In nucleotides, the CDR3 is TGTGCCAGCAGTTTCGGGGGAAGCACAGATACGCAGTATTTT.

This clonotype turned up a few times. A much larger clone differs from this one at a single base, so this may be a read error. The chain recombines TRBV5-1 with TRBJ2-7; the D gene could be TRBD1 or TRBD2 (6 bases each). V lost 0 bases, J lost 7 bases, and 14 bases lay in between. Per germline, CDR1 SGHRS and CDR2 YFSETQ. The CDR3 has 14 amino acids. CDR3 sequence reads: CASSLGRDNNEQYF. The CDR3 DNA reads as TGCGCCAGCAGCTTGGGGAGGGACAACAATGAGCAGTACTTC.

A single count supports this clonotype. The V call is TRBV7-3, the J call TRBJ2-6; D gene uncertain. Per germline, CDR1 SGHTA and CDR2 FQGTGA. Trimming pared 5 bases from V and 0 bases from J, leaving 11 bases between. The CDR3 totals 16 residues. CDR3: CASSPLGSSGANVLTF. The CDR3 nucleotides read TGTGCCAGCAGCCCGCTGGGAAGCTCTGGGGCCAACGTCCTGACTTTC.

V is TRBV7-3 and J is TRBJ2-5, with 8 bases lining up with TRBD1. The end of the DNA is better explained by TRBJ2-1, so the J call may be wrong. This CDR3 has 14 amino acids. Germline-derived CDR1 and CDR2 are SGHTA and FQGTGA. This chain's CDR3 is CASSTRQGSNEQFF. The CDR3 nucleotides are TGTGCCAGCAGCACGCGACAGGGGAGCAATGAGCAGTTCTTC.

Note on this clonotype: Here the CDR3 omits its conserved ending phenylalanine or tryptophan, so a read error is the likely source. The limits of the CDR3 on the DNA are not certain, so only TCRdb's listed CDR3 is given. V usage is TRBV7-2 and J usage is TRBJ2-6; TRBD2 reflects the table's D call only, with no check against the DNA. CDR1 is SGHTA, CDR2 FQGNSA, per germline. A total of 17 residues make up the CDR3, ends included. The CDR3 protein is CASSLDSGGVNEQFFGA.

The chain employs TRBV7-3 and TRBJ2-1; weak D call: TRBD2 (5 bases). CDR3 length equals 13 residues. V lost 8 bases to trimming and J lost 0 bases, with 8 bases between them. Germline CDR1 is SGHTA and CDR2 is FQGTGA. CDR3: CASGEGSYNEQFF. The CDR3 nucleotides are TGTGCCAGCGGTGAGGGCTCCTACAATGAGCAGTTCTTC. Together with reference TRBV7-3 and TRBJ2-1, the CDR3 gives the full variable domain: GAGVSQTPSNKVTEKGKYVELRCDPISGHTALYWYRQSLGQGPEFLIYFQGTGAADDSGLPNDRFFAVRPEGSVSTLKIQRTERGDSAVYLCASGEGSYNEQFFGPGTRLTVL.

This clonotype was seen repeatedly, ten times or more. The chain employs TRBV5-1 and TRBJ1-1; TRBD1 might be the D (6 bases). In germline, CDR1 is SGHRS, CDR2 YFSETQ. Trimming stripped 5 bases from V and 1 base from J, with 9 bases between. CDR3 length: 13 amino acids. The CDR3 here is CASRRQENTEAFF. The CDR3 coding sequence is TGCGCCAGCAGAAGACAGGAGAACACTGAAGCTTTCTTT. Using reference TRBV5-1 and TRBJ1-1 for the parts outside the CDR3, the full variable domain is KAGVTQTPRYLIKTRGQQVTLSCSPISGHRSVSWYQQTPGQGLQFLFEYFSETQRNKGNFPGRFSGRQFSNSRSEMNVSTLELGDSALYLCASRRQENTEAFFGQGTRLTVV.

The chain combines TRBV15 with TRBJ2-7; perhaps D is TRBD1 or TRBD2 (5 bases each). Germline V lookup: CDR1 LNHNV, CDR2 YYDKDF (reference sequence). The germline V and J ends were trimmed by 0 bases and 6 bases, with 9 bases remaining between them. CDR3 length: 13 residues. The CDR3 protein is CATSRDQGAEQYF. The CDR3 DNA reads TGTGCCACCAGCAGAGATCAGGGAGCCGAGCAGTACTTC.

CDR3 protein: CASSLERIQYNEQFF. CDR3 DNA sequence: TGTGCCAGCAGCTTAGAAAGGATTCAATACAATGAGCAGTTCTTC. This chain joins TRBV7-3 and TRBJ2-1; D is ambiguous. The CDR3 consists of 15 residues. V was pared by 2 bases and J by 4 bases, with 12 bases between. Germline values: CDR1 SGHTA, CDR2 FQGTGA.

The chain combines TRBV7-3 with TRBJ2-5; 13 nucleotides line up with TRBD2. The J call may not be correct, given that the DNA end is closer to TRBJ2-1. The CDR3 loop spans 16 amino acids. Germline V gene sequence: CDR1 SGHTA, CDR2 FQGTGA. The CDR3 DNA follows: TGTGCCAGCAGCGCCCCGACTAGCGGGAGGTCCTACGAGCAGTTCTTC. Translation: CASSAPTSGRSYEQFF.

The table lists this clonotype with a few counts. The gene calls are TRBV15 and TRBJ2-2, with a tentative D call TRBD1 (5 bases). V shed 0 bases and J shed 0 bases, with 8 bases lying between them. The length of the CDR3 is 16 residues. Per the germline V gene, CDR1 is LNHNV and CDR2 is YYDKDF (reference sequence). CDR3 nucleotides: TGTGCCACCAGCAGAGAGGGGCAAACGAACACCGGGGAGCTGTTTTTT. This codes for CATSREGQTNTGELFF.

The chain couples TRBV7-2 to TRBJ2-3, with 8 bases matching TRBD1. J gave up 5 bases and V 5 bases, and 9 bases lay outside the gene matches. Germline V gene lookup returns CDR1 SGHTA and CDR2 FQGNSA. The CDR3 sequence is 15 residues long. CDR3 in DNA: TGTGCCAGCAGCCACGGACAGGGTGGGGGAGATACGCAGTATTTT. Translating it yields CASSHGQGGGDTQYF.

The rearrangement links TRBV6-6 to TRBJ2-5, with a weak D call TRBD1 (6 bases). Matching the DNA end better, TRBJ2-1 makes the J call doubtful. Germline CDR1 MNHNY, CDR2 SVGAGI (reference sequence). The CDR3 extends over 18 amino acids. The DNA for the CDR3 is TGTGCCAGCAGTTACTCTCCTGGCCTCGGGACACATAACAATGAGCAGTTCTTC. Translated: CASSYSPGLGTHNNEQFF.

This clonotype appeared a single time. The V and J genes are TRBV11-2 and TRBJ1-1; D unclear. Germline assignment: CDR1 SGHAT and CDR2 FQNNGV. V was clipped by 3 bases and J by 1 base, with 6 bases between them. The CDR3 consists of 13 residues. The CDR3 DNA sequence: TGTGCCAGCAGCTTCAACCGGAACACTGAAGCTTTCTTT. This translates into CASSFNRNTEAFF. Full variable domain (rest looked up from reference TRBV11-2 and TRBJ1-1): EAGVAQSPRYKIIEKRQSVAFWCNPISGHATLYWYQQILGQGPKLLIQFQNNGVVDDSQLPKDRFSAERLKGVDSTLKIQPAKLEDSAVYLCASSFNRNTEAFFGQGTRLTVV.

The chain couples TRBV7-8 to TRBJ2-5; D not resolved. The end of the DNA aligns better with TRBJ2-1, so the J call may be wrong. This CDR3 region has 11 residues. The germline gives CDR1 SGHVS, CDR2 FQNEAQ. For the CDR3, the DNA is TGTGCCAGCAGCGCAGGATATGAGCAGTTCTTC. It specifies CASSAGYEQFF.

This clonotype appeared a few times. The chain couples TRBV5-1 to TRBJ2-7; 9 bases map to TRBD1. Germline CDR1 reads SGHRS; CDR2 reads YFSETQ. The CDR3 spans 14 residues. J gave up 3 bases and V 4 bases, and 5 bases lay outside the gene matches. CDR3 sequence reads: CASSPDRGDYEQYF. The DNA of the CDR3 is TGCGCCAGCAGCCCTGACAGGGGGGACTACGAGCAGTACTTC.

This clonotype is labeled hyperexpanded. The genes are TRBV7-2 and TRBJ2-4; a possible D gene is TRBD1 (5 bases). With 1 base removed from V and 6 bases from J, the gap between germline ends came to 10 bases. This CDR3 spans 14 amino acids. Germline assignment: CDR1 SGHTA and CDR2 FQGNSA. CDR3 coding DNA: TGTGCCAGCAGCTTAGGGACCGACAGAAACATTCAGTACTTC. It encodes CASSLGTDRNIQYF.

As concerns this clonotype: This may be a read error: a much more frequent sequence differs by one nucleotide. CDR3 residues: CASSVGRSATIDF. The CDR3 region has the DNA TGTGCCAGCAGTGTTGGACGGAGCGCCACCATAGATTTT. V gene TRBV6-6 combines with J gene TRBJ1-3; D uncertain. The CDR3 extends over 13 amino acids. Germline V gives CDR1 MNHNY, CDR2 SVGAGI (reference sequence).

This clonotype appeared many times. The chain couples TRBV5-6 to TRBJ2-7, with unresolved D. The V end was cut by 3 bases, the J end by 1 base, with 17 bases between. The CDR3 is 16 residues long. Germline V gene sequence: CDR1 SGHDT, CDR2 YYEEEE. CDR3 protein: CASSSELMTPSYEQYF. The CDR3 DNA reads as TGTGCCAGCAGCTCGGAGCTAATGACTCCATCCTACGAGCAGTACTTC.

As regards this clonotype: This is likely a read error, given that the CDR3 carries no conserved phenylalanine or tryptophan at its end. The DNA is left out, because the CDR3 cannot be placed on it with certainty; the CDR3 is given as TCRdb lists it. J is TRBJ2-7 and V is TRBV6-1; TRBD1 is the table's D call and was not checked against the DNA. Germline CDR1 and CDR2: MNHNS and SASEGT. Counting both end residues, the CDR3 totals 18 amino acids. The CDR3 protein is CASSEDGWTGNYGYTFGS.

The V call is TRBV7-2, the J call TRBJ2-1; tentatively, D is TRBD2 (7 bases). CDR1 and CDR2 (germline): SGHTA, FQGNSA. V was clipped by 5 bases and J by 8 bases, with 16 bases between them. The CDR3 contains 14 residues. CDR3 DNA sequence: TGTGCCAGCAGCCCGGGGGGCTTTACATATGAGCAGTTCTTC. Its protein is CASSPGGFTYEQFF.

The chain has TRBV11-2 and TRBJ2-4, with a tentative D call TRBD1 (6 bases). The J call may be wrong; the DNA end is better matched by TRBJ2-7. The CDR3 sequence is 15 residues long. CDR1 SGHAT and CDR2 FQNNGV come from the germline V gene. The CDR3 here is CASSLVTGPSYEQYF. The CDR3 DNA follows: TGTGCCAGCAGCTTAGTCACAGGGCCCTCCTACGAGCAGTACTTC.